Listed below are T cell receptor beta chains from one sample, sequenced in a study of cytomegalovirus exposure and HLA in healthy donors. The protocol was immunoSEQ multiplex PCR, while the TCRdb copy is restricted to in-frame clones and leaves out a portion. The data hold roughly 100,000 clones, with approximately 84% observed a single time. The sample taken for sequencing was PBMCs. The receptors stem from a woman aged 18-30 years in good health and CMV-seropositive. Each CDR3 is given with its conserved first and last residue. A D gene is named only where the DNA matches it firmly. The size of a clone is reported for some rows only, either as once, few or many, or as a class for expanded clones.

cdr3_nt | cdr3_aa | j_call | v_call | clone_size | d_call
TGTGCCAGCAGTGAACCTGGGGACAGTGAGCAGTACTTC | CASSEPGDSEQYF | TRBJ2-7 | TRBV2 | - | TRBD1
TGTGCCTGGACGCAGGGGCCCCCCGAGCAGTACTTC | CAWTQGPPEQYF | TRBJ2-7 | TRBV30 | - | -
TGCGCCAGCAGCTTAACCGGGACAGGGTCGTACGAGCAGTACTTC | CASSLTGTGSYEQYF | TRBJ2-7 | TRBV5-1 | - | TRBD1
TGTGCCAGCAGCTTGGACAGATATGGCTACACCTTC | CASSLDRYGYTF | TRBJ1-2 | TRBV5-4 | - | -
TGTGCCACCAGCAGCCAGGGTAGCAATCAGCCCCAGCATTTT | CATSSQGSNQPQHF | TRBJ1-5 | TRBV15 | - | -
TGCGCCAGCCGATCCGGAACTACTAGCGGGAGGCTTGATACGCAGTATTTT | CASRSGTTSGRLDTQYF | TRBJ2-3 | TRBV5-1 | - | TRBD2
TGTGCCAGCAGTTTGACAGGGGGGGTGTCATACTATGGCTACACCTTC | CASSLTGGVSYYGYTF | TRBJ1-2 | TRBV28 | - | TRBD1
TGTGCCAGCAGTTACTCAAGGACAGGGCGAGTCTCACCCCTCCACTTT | CASSYSRTGRVSPLHF | TRBJ1-6 | TRBV6-5 | - | TRBD1
TGTGCCAGCAGTCTACTTGGGACTAGCGGGAAAAATGAGCAGTTCTTC | CASSLLGTSGKNEQFF | TRBJ2-1 | TRBV2 | - | TRBD2
TGTGCCAGCAGTTACTCGACTGTCTCACCCCTCCACTTT | CASSYSTVSPLHF | TRBJ1-6 | TRBV6-5 | once | -
TGCAGCGTTATAGCGGGAGGGTTGTACGAGCAGTACTTC | CSVIAGGLYEQYF | TRBJ2-7 | TRBV29-1 | - | TRBD2